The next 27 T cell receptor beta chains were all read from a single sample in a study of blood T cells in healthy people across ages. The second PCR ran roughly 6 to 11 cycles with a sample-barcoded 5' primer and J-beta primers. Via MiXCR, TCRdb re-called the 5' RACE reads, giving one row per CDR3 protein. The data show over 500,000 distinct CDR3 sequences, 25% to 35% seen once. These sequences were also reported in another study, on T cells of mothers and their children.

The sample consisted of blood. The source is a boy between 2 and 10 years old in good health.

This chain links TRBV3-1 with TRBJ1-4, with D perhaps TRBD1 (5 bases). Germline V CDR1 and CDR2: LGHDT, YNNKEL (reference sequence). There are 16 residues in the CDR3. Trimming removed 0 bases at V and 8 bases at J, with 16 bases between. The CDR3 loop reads CASSQEESGRLEKLFF. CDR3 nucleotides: TGTGCCAGCAGCCAAGAGGAATCAGGGCGGTTAGAAAAACTGTTTTTT.

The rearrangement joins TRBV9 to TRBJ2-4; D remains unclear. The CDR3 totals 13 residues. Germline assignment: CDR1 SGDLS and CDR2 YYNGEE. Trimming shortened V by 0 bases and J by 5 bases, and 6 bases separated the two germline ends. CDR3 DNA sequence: TGTGCCAGCAGCGTAGGGGTGGAAAACATTCAGTACTTC. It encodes CASSVGVENIQYF.

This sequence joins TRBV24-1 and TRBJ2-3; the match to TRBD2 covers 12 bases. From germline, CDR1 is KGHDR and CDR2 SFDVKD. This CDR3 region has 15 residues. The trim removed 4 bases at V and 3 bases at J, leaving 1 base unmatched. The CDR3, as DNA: TGTGCCACCAGTGACACTAGCGGGGGGACAGATACGCAGTATTTT. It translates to CATSDTSGGTDTQYF.

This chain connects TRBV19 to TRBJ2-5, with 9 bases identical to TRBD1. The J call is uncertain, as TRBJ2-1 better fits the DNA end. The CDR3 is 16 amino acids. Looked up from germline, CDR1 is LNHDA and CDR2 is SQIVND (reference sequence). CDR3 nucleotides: TGTGCCAGTATGGGGTGGACAGGGGAGATTTGGCATGAGCAGTTCTTC. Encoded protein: CASMGWTGEIWHEQFF.

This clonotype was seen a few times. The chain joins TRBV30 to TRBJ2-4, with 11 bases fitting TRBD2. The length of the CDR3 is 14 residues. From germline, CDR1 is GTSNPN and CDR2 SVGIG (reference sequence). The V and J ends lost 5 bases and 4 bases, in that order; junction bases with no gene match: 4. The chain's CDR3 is CAWETSGGKNIQYF. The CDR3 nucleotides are TGTGCCTGGGAAACTAGCGGGGGTAAAAACATTCAGTACTTC.

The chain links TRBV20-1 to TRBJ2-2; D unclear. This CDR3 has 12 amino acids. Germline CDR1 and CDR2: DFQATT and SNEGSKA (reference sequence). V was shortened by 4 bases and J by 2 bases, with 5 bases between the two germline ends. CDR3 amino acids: CSATVNTGELFF. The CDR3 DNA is TGCAGTGCTACCGTAAACACCGGGGAGCTGTTTTTT.

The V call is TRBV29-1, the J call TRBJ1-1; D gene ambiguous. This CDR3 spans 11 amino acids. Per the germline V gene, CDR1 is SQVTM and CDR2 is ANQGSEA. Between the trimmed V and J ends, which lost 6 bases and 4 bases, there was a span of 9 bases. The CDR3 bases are TGCAGCGTCATCGTTCTCACTGAAGCTTTCTTT. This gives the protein CSVIVLTEAFF.

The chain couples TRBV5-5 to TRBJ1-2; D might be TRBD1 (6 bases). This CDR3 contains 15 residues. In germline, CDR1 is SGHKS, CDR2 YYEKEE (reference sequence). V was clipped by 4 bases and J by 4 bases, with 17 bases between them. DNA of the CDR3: TGTGCCAGCAGCATACCGGGCCACAGGGCCTATGGCTACACCTTC. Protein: CASSIPGHRAYGYTF. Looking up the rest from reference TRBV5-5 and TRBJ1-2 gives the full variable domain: DAGVTQSPTHLIKTRGQQVTLRCSPISGHKSVSWYQQVLGQGPQFIFQYYEKEERGRGNFPDRFSARQFPNYSSELNVNALLLGDSALYLCASSIPGHRAYGYTFGSGTRLTVV.

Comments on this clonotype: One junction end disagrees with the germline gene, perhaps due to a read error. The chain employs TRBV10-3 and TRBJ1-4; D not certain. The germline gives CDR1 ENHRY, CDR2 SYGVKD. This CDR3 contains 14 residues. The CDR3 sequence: CAITSGGPNEKPFF. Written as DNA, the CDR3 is TGTGCCATCACCTCAGGAGGGCCTAATGAAAAACCGTTTTTT.

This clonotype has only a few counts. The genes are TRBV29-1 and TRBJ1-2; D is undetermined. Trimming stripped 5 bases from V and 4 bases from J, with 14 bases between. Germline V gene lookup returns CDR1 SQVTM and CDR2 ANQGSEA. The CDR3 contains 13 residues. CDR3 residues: CSVPKSGSYGYTF. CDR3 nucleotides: TGCAGCGTTCCTAAGTCGGGATCCTATGGCTACACCTTC.

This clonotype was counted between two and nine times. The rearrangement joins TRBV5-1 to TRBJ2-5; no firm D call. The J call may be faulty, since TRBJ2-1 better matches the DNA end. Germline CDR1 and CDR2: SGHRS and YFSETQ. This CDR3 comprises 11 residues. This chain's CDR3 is CASSLEGTQFF. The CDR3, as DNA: TGCGCCAGCAGCTTGGAGGGAACGCAGTTCTTC.

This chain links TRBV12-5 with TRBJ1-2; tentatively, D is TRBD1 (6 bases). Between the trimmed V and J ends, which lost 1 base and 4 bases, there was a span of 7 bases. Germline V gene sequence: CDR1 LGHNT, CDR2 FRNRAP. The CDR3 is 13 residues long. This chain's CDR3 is CASGLEQGYGYTF. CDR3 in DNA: TGTGCTAGTGGTTTGGAACAGGGCTATGGCTACACCTTC.

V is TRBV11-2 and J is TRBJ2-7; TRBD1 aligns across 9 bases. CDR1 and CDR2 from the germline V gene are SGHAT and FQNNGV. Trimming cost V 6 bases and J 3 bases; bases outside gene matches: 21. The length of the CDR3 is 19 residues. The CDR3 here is CASSPIRDRVKVDGYEQYF. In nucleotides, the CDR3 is TGTGCCAGCAGTCCAATAAGGGACAGGGTGAAGGTCGACGGCTACGAGCAGTACTTC.

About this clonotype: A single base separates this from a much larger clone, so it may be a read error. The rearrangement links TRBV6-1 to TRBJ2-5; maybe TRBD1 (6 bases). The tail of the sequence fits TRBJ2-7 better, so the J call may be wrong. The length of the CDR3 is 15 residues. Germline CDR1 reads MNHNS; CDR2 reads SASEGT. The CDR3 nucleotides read TGTGCCAGCAGTGAGGCAGGGGTAGGGGTCTACGAGCAGTACTTC. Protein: CASSEAGVGVYEQYF.

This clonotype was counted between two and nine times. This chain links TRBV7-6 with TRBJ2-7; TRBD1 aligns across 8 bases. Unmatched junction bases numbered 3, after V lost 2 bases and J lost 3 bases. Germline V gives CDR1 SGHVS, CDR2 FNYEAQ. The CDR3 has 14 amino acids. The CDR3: CASSLSGTGYEQYF. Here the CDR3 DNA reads TGTGCCAGCAGCTTATCCGGGACAGGCTACGAGCAGTACTTC. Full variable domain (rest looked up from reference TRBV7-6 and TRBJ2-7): GAGVSQSPRYKVTKRGQDVALRCDPISGHVSLYWYRQALGQGPEFLTYFNYEAQQDKSGLPNDRFSAERPEGSISTLTIQRTEQRDSAMYRCASSLSGTGYEQYFGPGTRLTVT.

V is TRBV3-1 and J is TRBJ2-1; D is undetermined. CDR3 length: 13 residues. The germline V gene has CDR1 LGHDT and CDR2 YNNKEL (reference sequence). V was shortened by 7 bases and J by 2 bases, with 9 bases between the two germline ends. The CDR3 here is CASTTSPYNEQFF. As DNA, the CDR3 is TGTGCCAGCACCACATCCCCCTACAATGAGCAGTTCTTC.

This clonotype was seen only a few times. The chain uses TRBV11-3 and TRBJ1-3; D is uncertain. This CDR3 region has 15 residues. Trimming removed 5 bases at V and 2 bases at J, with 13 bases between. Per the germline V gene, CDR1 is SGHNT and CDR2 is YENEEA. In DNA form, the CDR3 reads TGTGCCAGCAGCCAGAACCGGAGCGCTGGAAACACCATATATTTT. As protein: CASSQNRSAGNTIYF.

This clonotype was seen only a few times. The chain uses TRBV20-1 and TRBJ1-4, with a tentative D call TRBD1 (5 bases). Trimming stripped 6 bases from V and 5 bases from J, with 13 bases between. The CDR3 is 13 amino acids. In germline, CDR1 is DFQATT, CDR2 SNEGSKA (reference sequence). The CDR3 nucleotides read TGCAGTGCCGCGGGACCGTTAAATGAAAAACTGTTTTTT. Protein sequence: CSAAGPLNEKLFF.

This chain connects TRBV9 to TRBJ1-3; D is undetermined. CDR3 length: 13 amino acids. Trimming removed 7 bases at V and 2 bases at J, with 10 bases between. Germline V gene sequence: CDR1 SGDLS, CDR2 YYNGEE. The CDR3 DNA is TGTGCCAGCGGAGAGGGTCCTGGAAACACCATATATTTT. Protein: CASGEGPGNTIYF.

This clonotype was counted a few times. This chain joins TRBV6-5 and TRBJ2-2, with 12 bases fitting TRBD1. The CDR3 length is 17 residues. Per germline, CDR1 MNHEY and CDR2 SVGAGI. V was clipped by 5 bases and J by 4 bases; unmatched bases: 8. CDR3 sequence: CASSPGGTGGSTGELFF. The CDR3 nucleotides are TGTGCCAGCAGTCCCGGGGGGACAGGGGGCAGCACCGGGGAGCTGTTTTTT.

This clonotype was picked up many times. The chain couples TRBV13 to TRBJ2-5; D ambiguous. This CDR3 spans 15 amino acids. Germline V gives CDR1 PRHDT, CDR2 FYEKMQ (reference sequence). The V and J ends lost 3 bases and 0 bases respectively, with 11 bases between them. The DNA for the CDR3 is TGTGCCAGCAGCTTCACGGCCGGCAACCAAGAGACCCAGTACTTC. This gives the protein CASSFTAGNQETQYF. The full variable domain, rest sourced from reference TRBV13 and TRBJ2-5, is AAGVIQSPRHLIKEKRETATLKCYPIPRHDTVYWYQQGPGQDPQFLISFYEKMQSDKGSIPDRFSAQQFSDYHSELNMSSLELGDSALYFCASSFTAGNQETQYFGPGTRLLVL.

This CDR3 is CASSASSRASGNDKNIQYF. DNA of the CDR3: TGTGCCAGCAGCGCCTCCAGTCGGGCTAGCGGGAATGACAAAAACATTCAGTACTTC. The chain carries TRBV9 and TRBJ2-4, with 9 bases aligning to TRBD2. This CDR3 has 19 residues. The germline V gene encodes CDR1 SGDLS and CDR2 YYNGEE. Germline trimming cut 3 bases from V and 3 bases from J; bases unmatched to any gene: 16.

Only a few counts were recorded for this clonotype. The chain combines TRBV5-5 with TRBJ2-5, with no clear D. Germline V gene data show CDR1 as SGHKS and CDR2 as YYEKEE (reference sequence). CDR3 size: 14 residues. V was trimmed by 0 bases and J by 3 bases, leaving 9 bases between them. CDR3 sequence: CASSLVGIEETQYF. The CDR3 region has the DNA TGTGCCAGCAGCTTGGTGGGGATTGAAGAGACCCAGTACTTC.

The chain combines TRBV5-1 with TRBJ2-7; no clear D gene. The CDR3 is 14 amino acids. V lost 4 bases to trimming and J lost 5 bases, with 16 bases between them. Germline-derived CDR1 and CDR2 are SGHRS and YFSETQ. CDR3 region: CASSRVGNKNEQYF. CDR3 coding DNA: TGCGCCAGCAGCCGGGTAGGGAACAAGAACGAGCAGTACTTC.

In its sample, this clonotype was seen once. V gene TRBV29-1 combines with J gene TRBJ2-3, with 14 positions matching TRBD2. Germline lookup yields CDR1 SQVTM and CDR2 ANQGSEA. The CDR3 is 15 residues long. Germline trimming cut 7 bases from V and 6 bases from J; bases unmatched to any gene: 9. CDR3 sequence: CSARGLAGELDTQYF. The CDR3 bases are TGCAGCGCCCGGGGACTAGCGGGAGAATTGGATACGCAGTATTTT.

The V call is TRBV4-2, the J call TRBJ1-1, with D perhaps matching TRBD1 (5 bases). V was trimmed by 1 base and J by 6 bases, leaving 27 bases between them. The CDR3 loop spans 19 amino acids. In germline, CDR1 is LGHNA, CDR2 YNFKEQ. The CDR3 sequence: CASSQVRILPTEGFSEAFF. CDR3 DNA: TGTGCCAGCAGCCAAGTCCGCATCTTACCGACAGAAGGTTTCTCTGAAGCTTTCTTT.

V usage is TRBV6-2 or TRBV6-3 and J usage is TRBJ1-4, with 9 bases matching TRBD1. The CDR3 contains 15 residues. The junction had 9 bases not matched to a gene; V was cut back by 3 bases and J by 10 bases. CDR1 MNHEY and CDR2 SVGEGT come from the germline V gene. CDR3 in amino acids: CASSYRGQGTAKLFF. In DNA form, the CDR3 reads TGTGCCAGCAGTTATCGCGGACAGGGGACGGCAAAACTGTTTTTT.